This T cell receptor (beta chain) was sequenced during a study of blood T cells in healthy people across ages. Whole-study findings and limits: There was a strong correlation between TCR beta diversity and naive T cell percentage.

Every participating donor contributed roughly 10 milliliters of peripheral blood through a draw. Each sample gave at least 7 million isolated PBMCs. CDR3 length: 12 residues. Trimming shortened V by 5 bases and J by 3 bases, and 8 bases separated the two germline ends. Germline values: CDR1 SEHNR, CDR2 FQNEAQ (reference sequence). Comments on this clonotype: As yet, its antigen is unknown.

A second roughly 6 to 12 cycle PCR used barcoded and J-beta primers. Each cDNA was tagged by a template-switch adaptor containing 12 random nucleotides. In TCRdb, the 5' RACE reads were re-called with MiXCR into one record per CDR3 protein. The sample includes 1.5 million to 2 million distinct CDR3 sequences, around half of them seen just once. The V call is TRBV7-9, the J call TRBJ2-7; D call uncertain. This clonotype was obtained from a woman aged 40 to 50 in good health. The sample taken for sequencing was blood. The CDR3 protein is CASSEQIYEQYF. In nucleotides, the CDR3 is TGTGCCAGCAGCGAACAGATCTACGAGCAGTACTTC.